A single sample gave rise to the 29 T cell receptor beta chains below, sequenced in a study of blood T cell repertoires in COVID-19. Here immunoSEQ multiplex PCR was the method, and the copy in TCRdb shows in-frame clones only, minus some. This repertoire shows about 82,000 clones, around four fifths found once; its top ten account for over 15%. The sample consisted of peripheral blood. The receptors come from an older woman with acute or convalescent COVID-19.

This clone was counted a single time. The chain carries TRBV29-1 and TRBJ1-5; D is undetermined. The germline gives CDR1 SQVTM, CDR2 ANQGSEA. The CDR3 extends over 14 amino acids. Trimming shortened V by 5 bases and J by 2 bases, and 13 bases separated the two germline ends. The CDR3 nucleotides read TGCAGCGTTAGCCCCGGGGTGCGCAATCAGCCCCAGCATTTT. Protein product: CSVSPGVRNQPQHF.

The chain joins TRBV12-3 or TRBV12-4 to TRBJ1-2; D might be TRBD1 (5 bases). The CDR3 has 13 amino acids. V gave up 3 bases and J gave up 4 bases, with 9 bases separating them. The CDR3 reads CASSFNRPYGYTF. CDR3 bases: TGTGCCAGCAGTTTCAACAGGCCCTATGGCTACACCTTC.

The chain links TRBV14 to TRBJ2-7; D possibly corresponds to TRBD2 (5 bases). Germline lookup yields CDR1 SGHDN and CDR2 FVKESK. The CDR3 totals 13 residues. V was pared by 1 base and J by 3 bases, with 7 bases between. CDR3 coding DNA: TGTGCCAGCAGCCAAGGAGGAGGCTACGAGCAGTACTTC. Amino acid sequence: CASSQGGGYEQYF.

The chain links TRBV2 to TRBJ1-3; maybe TRBD1 (6 bases). The CDR3 has 15 amino acids. V was cut by 4 bases and J by 4 bases, with 14 bases left in between. CDR1 and CDR2 from the germline V gene are SNHLY and FYNNEI. CDR3 nucleotides: TGTGCCAGCAGTGTAGGGGGATTTGCAGGAAACACCATATATTTT. It is translated as CASSVGGFAGNTIYF.

This clone was counted only a few times. The chain links TRBV9 to TRBJ2-7; maybe TRBD2 (6 bases). Trimming removed 5 bases at V and 3 bases at J, with 9 bases between. The CDR3 runs 12 residues. Germline V gene lookup returns CDR1 SGDLS and CDR2 YYNGEE. The DNA for the CDR3 is TGTGCCAGCAGTGCTAGCGACTACGAGCAGTACTTC. Encoded protein: CASSASDYEQYF.

The J gene is TRBJ1-6, the V gene TRBV18; maybe TRBD1 (6 bases). The germline CDR1 and CDR2 sequences are KGHSH and LQKENI. V was shortened by 2 bases and J by 8 bases, with 10 bases between the two germline ends. This CDR3 has 14 residues. CDR3: CASSPLPGDSPLHF. CDR3 coding DNA: TGTGCCAGCTCACCATTGCCAGGGGATTCACCCCTCCACTTT.

This clone is a singleton in its sample. The chain combines TRBV5-1 with TRBJ1-6; a weak D match, TRBD1 (5 bases). This CDR3 has 16 amino acids. V shed 4 bases and J shed 10 bases, with 21 bases lying between them. Germline values: CDR1 SGHRS, CDR2 YFSETQ. DNA of the CDR3: TGCGCCAGCAGCGGATCGGGGGGAGGGAGGGACTCACCCCTCCACTTT. It is translated as CASSGSGGGRDSPLHF.

The V and J genes are TRBV7-9 and TRBJ2-1; TRBD2 agrees at 9 bases. The ends lost 5 bases at V and 5 bases at J; junction bases unmatched: 7. Germline V gives CDR1 SEHNR, CDR2 FQNEAQ (reference sequence). The CDR3 length is 15 residues. The CDR3 coding sequence is TGTGCCAGCAGCCCCAGCGGGAGGAGTGACAATGAGCAGTTCTTC. Amino acids: CASSPSGRSDNEQFF.

The chain carries TRBV7-3 and TRBJ1-1; D may be TRBD1 (5 bases). CDR3 length: 18 amino acids. V was shortened by 0 bases and J by 1 base, with 18 bases between the two germline ends. Per germline, CDR1 SGHTA and CDR2 FQGTGA. The CDR3 sequence is CASSLTPGDLVGNTEAFF. In nucleotides, the CDR3 is TGTGCCAGCAGCTTAACCCCGGGGGACTTGGTTGGGAACACTGAAGCTTTCTTT. Based on the CDR3 plus reference TRBV7-3 and TRBJ1-1, the full variable domain is GAGVSQTPSNKVTEKGKYVELRCDPISGHTALYWYRQSLGQGPEFLIYFQGTGAADDSGLPNDRFFAVRPEGSVSTLKIQRTERGDSAVYLCASSLTPGDLVGNTEAFFGQGTRLTVV.

The CDR3 spells CASSVASVSTGELFF. CDR3 DNA sequence: TGTGCCAGCAGCGTGGCCAGCGTTAGCACCGGGGAGCTGTTTTTT. The chain employs TRBV9 and TRBJ2-2; D not resolved. Trimming removed 2 bases from V and 4 bases from J, with 12 bases in between. This CDR3 spans 15 amino acids. The germline V gene has CDR1 SGDLS and CDR2 YYNGEE.

The chain joins TRBV6-5 to TRBJ1-4; TRBD1 is a possible D gene (5 bases). The V and J ends lost 7 bases and 0 bases respectively, with 12 bases between them. The CDR3 consists of 15 residues. Germline V CDR1 and CDR2: MNHEY, SVGAGI. The CDR3 DNA reads as TGTGCCAGCAACCCGCCGGGGGCAACTAATGAAAAACTGTTTTTT. Translated: CASNPPGATNEKLFF.

The V call is TRBV30, the J call TRBJ2-2; 9 bases fit TRBD2. Trimming cost V 1 base and J 1 base; bases outside gene matches: 1. The CDR3 covers 15 residues. The germline V gene has CDR1 GTSNPN and CDR2 SVGIG (reference sequence). The CDR3 DNA sequence: TGTGCCTGGAGTGGACTAGCGGTGAACACCGGGGAGCTGTTTTTT. Protein product: CAWSGLAVNTGELFF. Full variable domain (missing parts from reference TRBV30 and TRBJ2-2): SQTIHQWPATLVQPVGSPLSLECTVEGTSNPNLYWYRQAAGRGLQLLFYSVGIGQISSEVPQNLSASRPQDRQFILSSKKLLLSDSGFYLCAWSGLAVNTGELFFGEGSRLTVL.

This clone has more than one count but fewer than ten. The chain has TRBV19 and TRBJ1-1; D might be TRBD1 (6 bases). Per the germline V gene, CDR1 is LNHDA and CDR2 is SQIVND (reference sequence). The CDR3 sequence is 16 residues long. V lost 8 bases, J lost 1 base, and 20 bases lay in between. The CDR3 DNA reads TGTGCCAGTTTCAGGGGTCCCGGACCCAGGAACACTGAAGCTTTCTTT. Translating gives CASFRGPGPRNTEAFF.

The gene calls are TRBV2 and TRBJ2-5, with TRBD1 matching 9 bases. CDR3 length equals 14 residues. In germline, CDR1 is SNHLY, CDR2 FYNNEI. After removal of 6 bases from V and 0 bases from J, the junction contained 2 bases not matched to a gene. The CDR3 nucleotides read TGTGCCAGCAGAGGACAGGGGTACCAAGAGACCCAGTACTTC. This sequence encodes CASRGQGYQETQYF.

The V gene is TRBV19, the J gene TRBJ1-6; D may be TRBD1 (6 bases). Trimming shortened V by 9 bases and J by 7 bases, and 19 bases separated the two germline ends. The CDR3 contains 15 residues. Germline loops: CDR1 LNHDA, CDR2 SQIVND (reference sequence). CDR3 sequence reads: CASAFPGQLNSPLHF. The CDR3 DNA is TGTGCCAGCGCCTTTCCGGGACAATTAAATTCACCCCTCCACTTT. Supplemented by reference TRBV19 and TRBJ1-6, the full variable domain reads DGGITQSPKYLFRKEGQNVTLSCEQNLNHDAMYWYRQDPGQGLRLIYYSQIVNDFQKGDIAEGYSVSREKKESFPLTVTSAQKNPTAFYLCASAFPGQLNSPLHFGNGTRLTVT.

This sequence joins TRBV11-2 and TRBJ1-6, with 10 bases identical to TRBD1. The CDR3 contains 15 residues. Per germline, CDR1 SGHAT and CDR2 FQNNGV. Trimming removed 2 bases from V and 9 bases from J; junction bases left unmatched: 4. The CDR3 DNA is TGTGCCAGCAGCTTACGCGACAGGGGGCTTTCACCCCTCCACTTT. This encodes CASSLRDRGLSPLHF.

This clone is a singleton in its sample. The chain employs TRBV29-1 and TRBJ1-2; weak D call: TRBD1 (5 bases). The CDR3 is 15 residues long. Trimming removed 3 bases from V and 0 bases from J, with 14 bases in between. Germline V lookup: CDR1 SQVTM, CDR2 ANQGSEA. The CDR3 here is CSVDPGGVANYGYTF. The DNA for the CDR3 is TGCAGCGTTGATCCAGGAGGGGTAGCTAACTATGGCTACACCTTC.

The sample holds a few counts of this clone. Relative to the germline gene, one junction end is altered; a read error may explain this. The V call is TRBV7-7, the J call TRBJ2-7, with a tentative D call TRBD2 (6 bases). Germline assignment: CDR1 SSHAT and CDR2 FNYEAQ (reference sequence). The CDR3 contains 13 residues. Here the CDR3 DNA reads TGTGCTAGCAGCTTAGCGGTTGACAGCCCCCAGTACTTC. It encodes CASSLAVDSPQYF.

The CDR3 nucleotides are TGTGCCAGCAGTGAAAGTGGACAGCCTTATGGCTACACCTTC. It encodes CASSESGQPYGYTF. The chain joins TRBV2 to TRBJ1-2; weak D call: TRBD1 (6 bases). There are 14 residues in the CDR3. Trimming took off 2 bases at V and 5 bases at J, with 12 bases between the two ends. From germline, CDR1 is SNHLY and CDR2 FYNNEI.

The chain has TRBV7-9 and TRBJ1-1; D remains ambiguous. The length of the CDR3 is 13 residues. V was clipped by 1 base and J by 5 bases, with 8 bases between them. Germline CDR1 reads SEHNR; CDR2 reads FQNEAQ (reference sequence). The CDR3 region has the DNA TGTGCCAGCAGCTTAGGAGGCGGGACTGAAGCTTTCTTT. It is translated as CASSLGGGTEAFF.

V gene TRBV7-2 combines with J gene TRBJ1-1; D gene uncertain. Looked up from germline, CDR1 is SGHTA and CDR2 is FQGNSA. Trimming cost V 5 bases and J 1 base, with 8 bases left between them. The CDR3 contains 13 residues. The CDR3 DNA sequence: TGTGCCAGCAGCCCACACCAGAACACTGAAGCTTTCTTT. Translation: CASSPHQNTEAFF.

The chain recombines TRBV2 with TRBJ2-7; D perhaps matches TRBD1 (7 bases). Trimming cost V 8 bases and J 7 bases, with 18 bases left between them. The germline gives CDR1 SNHLY, CDR2 FYNNEI. The CDR3 has 13 amino acids. CDR3 protein: CASQGGREREQYF. In DNA form, the CDR3 reads TGTGCCAGCCAGGGGGGCCGGGAGAGGGAGCAGTACTTC.

The chain is built from TRBV6-6 and TRBJ1-2; a weak D match, TRBD1 (6 bases). Trimming removed 9 bases from V and 4 bases from J, with 12 bases in between. Germline V gene data show CDR1 as MNHNY and CDR2 as SVGAGI (reference sequence). The CDR3 runs 12 residues. CDR3 in DNA: TGTGCCAGTCAGGGGACAACCTATGGCTACACCTTC. Translated: CASQGTTYGYTF.

The chain links TRBV7-9 to TRBJ2-1; D is uncertain. The CDR3 contains 10 residues. Between the trimmed V and J ends, which lost 5 bases and 7 bases, there was a span of 3 bases. The germline gives CDR1 SEHNR, CDR2 FQNEAQ (reference sequence). The CDR3 is CASSHNEQFF. In nucleotides, the CDR3 is TGTGCCAGCAGCCATAATGAGCAGTTCTTC.

This chain joins TRBV6-5 and TRBJ1-6; 9 nucleotides line up with TRBD1. The CDR3 is 15 residues long. V gave up 8 bases and J gave up 5 bases; unmatched junction bases: 7. The germline CDR1 and CDR2 sequences are MNHEY and SVGAGI. The DNA for the CDR3 is TGTGCCAGCCCCACCGGGACAGGGAATAATTCACCCCTCCACTTT. It codes for CASPTGTGNNSPLHF.

The rearrangement uses TRBV27 and TRBJ2-3, with D maybe TRBD2 (7 bases). V dropped 2 bases and J dropped 4 bases, with 19 bases sitting between them. CDR1 and CDR2 from the germline V gene are MNHEY and SMNVEV (reference sequence). The CDR3 covers 17 residues. The CDR3 DNA is TGTGCCAGCAGTTTAAAGGGGGGGGCGGGATACGCAGATACGCAGTATTTT. Protein product: CASSLKGGAGYADTQYF.

This rearrangement joins TRBV14 to TRBJ1-1, with a tentative D call TRBD1 (5 bases). CDR3 length equals 13 residues. V was trimmed by 4 bases and J by 7 bases, leaving 13 bases between them. CDR1 and CDR2 from the germline V gene are SGHDN and FVKESK. The CDR3 is CASSREGLGEAFF. The CDR3 DNA sequence: TGTGCCAGCAGCCGAGAGGGGCTCGGTGAAGCTTTCTTT.

This clone is categorized as medium-sized. The CDR3 sequence: CASILRGLAAQETQYF. The CDR3 DNA sequence: TGTGCCAGCATCCTAAGGGGACTAGCGGCCCAAGAGACCCAGTACTTC. This chain uses TRBV2 with TRBJ2-5; 11 nucleotides agree with TRBD2. CDR1 and CDR2 from the germline V gene are SNHLY and FYNNEI. V lost 7 bases and J lost 1; bases outside the gene matches: 8. There are 16 residues in the CDR3.

The chain carries TRBV5-1 and TRBJ1-2; 9 bases match TRBD1. This CDR3 has 16 residues. Losses at the gene ends were 3 bases for V and 3 bases for J; bases not matched to a gene: 9. The germline CDR1 and CDR2 sequences are SGHRS and YFSETQ. CDR3 in amino acids: CASSSPGTGKDYGYTF. The CDR3 nucleotides are TGCGCCAGCAGCTCACCTGGGACAGGGAAGGACTATGGCTACACCTTC.